One and the same sample provided the 8 T cell receptor beta chains below, sequenced in a study of identifying expanded T cells in peripheral blood. Profiling relied on immunoSEQ multiplex PCR, and the TCRdb table lists in-frame clones only, not all of them. This sample has about 74,000 clones, with 80% to 90% found just once. The sequencing input was blood. Receptors originate from a person aged 18 to 70 in good health.

CDR3 loop: CASSLSGNQPQHF. The CDR3 region has the DNA TGTGCCAGCAGTTTATCGGGTAATCAGCCCCAGCATTTT. V gene TRBV27 combines with J gene TRBJ1-5; D remains unclear. V shed 0 bases and J shed 4 bases, with 4 bases lying between them. CDR3 length: 13 amino acids. Germline V CDR1 and CDR2: MNHEY, SMNVEV (reference sequence).

The gene calls are TRBV29-1 and TRBJ2-7, with D possibly TRBD2 on 6 matching bases. Germline V lookup: CDR1 SQVTM, CDR2 ANQGSEA. CDR3 length equals 14 residues. Deletions cut 1 base from V and 6 bases from J, with 16 bases between. The CDR3 sequence: CSVEGRGGGGEQYF. As DNA, the CDR3 is TGCAGCGTTGAAGGGAGGGGCGGAGGTGGCGAGCAGTACTTC.

The gene calls are TRBV28 and TRBJ2-7; no definite D call. Trimming took off 2 bases at V and 7 bases at J, with 15 bases between the two ends. The CDR3 covers 14 residues. The germline V gene has CDR1 MDHEN and CDR2 SYDVKM. This CDR3 is CASSLRQLLDEQYF. Written as DNA, the CDR3 is TGTGCCAGCAGTTTAAGGCAGCTGTTGGATGAGCAGTACTTC.

The rearrangement links TRBV11-1 to TRBJ1-5, with D unclear. V dropped 5 bases and J dropped 8 bases, with 10 bases sitting between them. The CDR3 has 12 amino acids. Germline V gene data show CDR1 as SGHAT and CDR2 as FQDESV (reference sequence). DNA of the CDR3: TGTGCCAGCAGCCCCCACGGTAAGCCCCAGCATTTT. It translates to CASSPHGKPQHF.

This chain uses TRBV7-3 with TRBJ2-1; 9 bases line up with TRBD2. The V gene's germline CDR1 is SGHTA and CDR2 FQGTGA. This CDR3 has 15 residues. Losses at the gene ends were 1 base for V and 5 bases for J; bases not matched to a gene: 3. The CDR3 DNA reads as TGTGCCAGCAGCTTAAGTAGCGGGAGTAACAATGAGCAGTTCTTC. Its protein is CASSLSSGSNNEQFF.

The chain has TRBV7-3 and TRBJ2-1; 8 nucleotides match TRBD2. CDR3 size: 14 residues. Germline-derived CDR1 and CDR2 are SGHTA and FQGTGA. V dropped 5 bases and J dropped 5; count of bases not matched to a gene: 5. As DNA, the CDR3 is TGTGCCAGCAGCGTTAGCGGGAACAACAATGAGCAGTTCTTC. As protein: CASSVSGNNNEQFF.

The chain recombines TRBV27 with TRBJ2-1; TRBD2 agrees at 7 bases. Germline V gene lookup returns CDR1 MNHEY and CDR2 SMNVEV (reference sequence). This CDR3 has 14 amino acids. The trim removed 7 bases at V and 4 bases at J, leaving 7 bases unmatched. CDR3 protein: CASTSASGYNEQFF. In DNA form, the CDR3 reads TGTGCCAGCACTTCGGCTAGCGGTTACAATGAGCAGTTCTTC.

This clone was counted only a few times. Other nucleotide sequences in the sample specify the same CDR3. J is TRBJ1-5 and V is TRBV6-5, with 10 bases matching TRBD1. CDR1 is MNHEY, CDR2 SVGAGI, per germline. The CDR3 runs to 13 residues. The J segment lost 5 bases and the V segment lost 6 bases, leaving 1 base of the junction unmatched. CDR3 region: CASSGTGDQPQHF. In nucleotides, the CDR3 is TGTGCCAGCAGCGGGACAGGGGATCAGCCCCAGCATTTT.